The present T cell receptor beta chain was sequenced within a study of blood T cell repertoires in COVID-19. Study-level information: Material from acute and convalescent COVID-19 was sourced from the United States, Italy and Spain. In each case, the material was cDNA or gDNA derived from T cells, B-cell-depleted T cells, or PBMCs.

Seattle patients were enrolled during active infection and followed longitudinally. Original data processing: The authors estimated nucleated cell counts from reference gene primer amplification. Some clones are missing from TCRdb's copy, which holds only in-frame ones; the method was immunoSEQ multiplex PCR. The V and J calls and clone size come from that table; D and trimming were worked out from the DNA. There are approximately 120,000 clones in the sample; about 74% occur only once, and 6% lies in the top ten. This clonotype was sampled from a man older than 75 with COVID-19, enrolled during active disease. Sequences were obtained from peripheral blood.

CDR3 residues: CASSQGPREQYF. DNA for the CDR3: TGTGCCAGCAGCCAAGGGCCTAGGGAGCAGTACTTC. The J gene is TRBJ2-7, the V gene TRBV3-1 (or the pseudogene TRBV3-2), with D hard to call. The CDR3 covers 12 residues. V was cut by 1 base and J by 7 bases, with 8 bases left in between. In germline, CDR1 is LGHDT, CDR2 YNNKEL (reference sequence).